This T cell receptor (beta chain) derives from a study of chemoradiotherapy in HPV16-positive cancers. In the study overall: Candidate HPV-specific clones and shared TCR motifs came from two HPV16-positive patients.

This clone appeared once. The germline gene is not matched at one end of the junction; a read error may be the cause. TCRdb's copy holds only in-frame clones and misses some; the assay was immunoSEQ multiplex PCR. The repertoire consists of 40,000 or so clones, with 76% occurring once and the leading ten covering approximately 5.4%. The CDR3 consists of 14 residues. CDR1 and CDR2 (germline): SGDLS, YYNGEE. This chain links TRBV9 with TRBJ2-1; D remains ambiguous. The input for sequencing was blood, taken from a patient who underwent chemoradiotherapy. The TCR sequence derives from a human donor with HPV-associated anogenital cancer. The CDR3 sequence is CASSVQTSNNEQFF. In nucleotides, the CDR3 is TGTGCCAGCAGCGTACAAACCTCCAACAATGAGCAGTTCTTC.